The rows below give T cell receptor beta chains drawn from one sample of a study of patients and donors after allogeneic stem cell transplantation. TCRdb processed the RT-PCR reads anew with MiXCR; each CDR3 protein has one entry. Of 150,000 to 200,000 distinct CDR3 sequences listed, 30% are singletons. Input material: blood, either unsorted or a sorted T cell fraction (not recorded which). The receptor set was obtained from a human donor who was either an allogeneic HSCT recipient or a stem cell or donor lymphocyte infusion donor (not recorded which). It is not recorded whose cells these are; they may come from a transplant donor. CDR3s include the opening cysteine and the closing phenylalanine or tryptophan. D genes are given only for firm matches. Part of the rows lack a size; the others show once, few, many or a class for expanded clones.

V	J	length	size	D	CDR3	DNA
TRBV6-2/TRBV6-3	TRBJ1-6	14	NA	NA	CASTPTGGVSPLHF	TGTGCCAGCACTCCGACAGGAGGCGTTTCACCCCTCCACTTT
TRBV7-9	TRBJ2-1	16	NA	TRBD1	CASSFPAQGAIGEQFF	TGTGCCAGCAGCTTCCCGGCACAGGGGGCGATCGGAGAGCAGTTCTTC
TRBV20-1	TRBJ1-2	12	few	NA	CSARGTNYGYTF	TGCAGTGCTAGGGGTACGAACTATGGCTACACCTTC
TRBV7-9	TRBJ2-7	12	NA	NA	CASSFGFHEQYF	TGTGCCAGCAGCTTCGGCTTCCACGAGCAGTACTTC
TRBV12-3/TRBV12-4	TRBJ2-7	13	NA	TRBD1	CASGFAGGYEQYF	TGTGCCAGCGGCTTTGCAGGGGGATACGAGCAGTACTTC
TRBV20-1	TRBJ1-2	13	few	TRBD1	CSAREAGGHGYTF	TGCAGTGCTAGAGAGGCAGGGGGCCATGGCTACACCTTC
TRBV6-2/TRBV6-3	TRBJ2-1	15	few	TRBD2	CASRLAGSSYNEQFF	TGTGCCAGCAGGTTAGCGGGTAGCTCCTACAATGAGCAGTTCTTC
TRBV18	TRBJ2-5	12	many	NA	CASSPLQETQYF	TGTGCCAGCAGTCCCCTTCAAGAGACCCAGTACTTC
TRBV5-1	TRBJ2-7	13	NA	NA	CASSWFRAGEQYF	TGCGCCAGCAGCTGGTTCAGGGCTGGGGAGCAGTACTTC
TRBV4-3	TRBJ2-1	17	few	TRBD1	CASSQDPGQGLRNEQFF	TGCGCCAGCAGCCAAGATCCCGGACAGGGTCTACGCAATGAGCAGTTCTTC
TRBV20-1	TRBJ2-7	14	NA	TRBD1	CSARTDRGGYEQYF	TGCAGTGCTAGAACGGACAGGGGTGGCTACGAGCAGTACTTC
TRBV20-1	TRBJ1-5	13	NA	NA	CSAITVPNQPQHF	TGCAGTGCTATCACGGTGCCCAATCAGCCCCAGCATTTT
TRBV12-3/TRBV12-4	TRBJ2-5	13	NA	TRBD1	CASSGTGQETQYF	TGTGCCAGCAGTGGGACAGGGCAAGAGACCCAGTACTTC
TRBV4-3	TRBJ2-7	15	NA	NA	CASSLGHHRSYEQYF	TGCGCCAGCAGCCTCGGACACCATCGTTCCTACGAGCAGTACTTC
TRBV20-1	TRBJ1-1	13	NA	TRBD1	CSFTDRPNTEAFF	TGCAGTTTTACGGACAGGCCGAACACTGAAGCTTTCTTT
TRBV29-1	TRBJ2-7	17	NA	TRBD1	CSVEGPGKGASLYEQYF	TGCAGCGTTGAAGGACCCGGGAAGGGGGCGTCTCTCTACGAGCAGTACTTC
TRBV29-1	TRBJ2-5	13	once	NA	CSVEGQEGETQYF	TGCAGCGTTGAAGGGCAGGAGGGGGAGACCCAGTACTTC
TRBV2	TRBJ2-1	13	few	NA	CASSLDLLNEQFF	TGTGCCAGCAGTCTCGACCTTCTCAATGAGCAGTTCTTC
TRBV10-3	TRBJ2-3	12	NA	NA	CASSGTSDTQYF	TGTGCCTCCTCGGGAACCTCAGATACGCAGTATTTT
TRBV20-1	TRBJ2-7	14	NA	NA	CSARAGRGSYEQYF	TGCAGTGCTAGAGCGGGACGCGGCTCCTACGAGCAGTACTTC
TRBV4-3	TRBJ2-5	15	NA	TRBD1	CASSQDPGTDATQYF	TGCGCCAGCAGCCAAGATCCCGGGACAGACGCAACCCAGTACTTC
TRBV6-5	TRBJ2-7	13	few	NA	CASSYRVTYEQYF	TGTGCCAGCAGTTACAGGGTGACCTACGAGCAGTACTTC
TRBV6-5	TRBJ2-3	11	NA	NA	CASVGPDTQYF	TGTGCCAGCGTCGGGCCAGATACGCAGTATTTT
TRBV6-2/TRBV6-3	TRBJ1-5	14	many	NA	CASSLQVSNQPQHF	TGTGCCAGCAGTCTACAGGTTAGCAATCAGCCCCAGCATTTT
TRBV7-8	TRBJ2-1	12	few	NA	CASSVSGNEQFF	TGTGCCAGCAGCGTATCGGGCAATGAGCAGTTCTTC
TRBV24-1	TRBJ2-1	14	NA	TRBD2	CATSDSSGSNEQFF	TGTGCCACCAGTGATTCTAGCGGGAGTAATGAGCAGTTCTTC
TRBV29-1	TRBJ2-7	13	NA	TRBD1	CSVEDRGGYEQYF	TGCAGCGTGGAAGACAGGGGCGGATACGAGCAGTACTTC
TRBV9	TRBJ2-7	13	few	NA	CASSAGALNEQYF	TGTGCCAGCAGCGCAGGGGCGTTGAACGAGCAGTACTTC
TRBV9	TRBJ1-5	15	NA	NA	CASSVDPDSYQPQHF	TGTGCCAGCAGCGTAGATCCCGACAGTTATCAGCCCCAGCATTTT
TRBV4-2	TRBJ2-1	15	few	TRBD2	CASSQRTSRYNEQFF	TGTGCCAGCAGCCAAAGGACTAGCCGTTACAATGAGCAGTTCTTC
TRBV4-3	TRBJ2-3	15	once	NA	CASSRQGRGTDTQYF	TGCGCCAGCAGCCGTCAGGGAAGGGGCACAGATACGCAGTATTTT
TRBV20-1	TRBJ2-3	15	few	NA	CSVTLAHVRADTQYF	TGCAGTGTAACACTAGCCCATGTTCGCGCAGATACGCAGTATTTT
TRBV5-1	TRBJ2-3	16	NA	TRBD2	CASSSRLAVGTDTQYF	TGCGCCAGCAGCTCAAGACTAGCGGTTGGCACAGATACGCAGTATTTT
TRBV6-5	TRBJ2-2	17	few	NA	CASRPRTAILSSGELFF	TGTGCCAGCAGACCCCGGACAGCCATTCTCTCGTCCGGGGAGCTGTTTTTT
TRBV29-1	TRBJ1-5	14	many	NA	CSVRGGGSNQPQHF	TGCAGCGTGCGAGGGGGGGGTAGCAATCAGCCCCAGCATTTT
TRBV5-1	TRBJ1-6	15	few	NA	CASSPVGGRNSPLHF	TGCGCCAGCAGCCCCGTGGGGGGACGGAATTCACCCCTCCACTTT
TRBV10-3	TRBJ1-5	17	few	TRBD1	CAISETKTGGGNQPQHF	TGTGCCATCAGTGAGACTAAGACAGGGGGCGGAAATCAGCCCCAGCATTTT
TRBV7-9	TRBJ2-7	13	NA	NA	CASSLEITYEQYF	TGTGCCAGCAGCTTAGAAATCACCTACGAGCAGTACTTC
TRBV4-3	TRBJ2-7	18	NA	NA	CASSQDPWGSGLTYEQYF	TGCGCCAGCAGCCAAGATCCCTGGGGGAGCGGGCTAACCTACGAGCAGTACTTC
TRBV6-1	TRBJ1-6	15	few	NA	CATASISANNSPLHF	TGTGCCACAGCAAGCATTTCAGCCAATAATTCACCCCTCCACTTT
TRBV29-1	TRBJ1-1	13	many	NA	CSVEGGRRTEAFF	TGCAGCGTTGAGGGGGGGCGAAGGACTGAAGCTTTCTTT
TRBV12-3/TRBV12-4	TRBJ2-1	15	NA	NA	CASSPPTGLYNEQFF	TGTGCCAGCAGTCCCCCCACGGGACTGTACAATGAGCAGTTCTTC
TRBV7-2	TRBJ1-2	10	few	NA	CASRTYGYTF	TGTGCCAGCAGGACGTATGGCTACACCTTC
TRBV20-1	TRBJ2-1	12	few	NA	CSESGTYNEQFF	TGCAGTGAATCGGGAACCTACAATGAGCAGTTCTTC
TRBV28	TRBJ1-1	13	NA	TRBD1	CASSKPGGTEAFF	TGTGCCAGCAGTAAGCCAGGGGGCACTGAAGCTTTCTTT
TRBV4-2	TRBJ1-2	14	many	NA	CASSSRTDPIGYTF	TGTGCCAGCAGCTCCCGGACAGACCCTATAGGCTACACCTTC
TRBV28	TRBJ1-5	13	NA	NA	CASSLPRLPPQHF	TGTGCCAGCAGTTTACCCCGGCTACCGCCCCAGCATTTT
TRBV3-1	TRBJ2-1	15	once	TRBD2	CASSPPLRELNEQFF	TGTGCCAGCAGCCCCCCTCTGCGGGAGCTCAATGAGCAGTTCTTC
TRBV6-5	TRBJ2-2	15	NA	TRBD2	CASSSTSGRTGELFF	TGTGCCAGCAGTTCGACTAGCGGGAGGACCGGGGAGCTGTTTTTT
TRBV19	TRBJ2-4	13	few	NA	CASSIGTVNIQYF	TGTGCCAGTAGTATAGGGACAGTCAACATTCAGTACTTC
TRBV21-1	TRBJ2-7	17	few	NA	CASKGLAGGLMRDEQYF	TGTGCCAGCAAAGGACTAGCGGGAGGACTAATGAGGGACGAGCAGTACTTC